This T cell receptor beta chain was found in a study of T cells in localized non-small cell lung cancer. Study-wide results and limits: Longer overall survival was linked to higher blood T cell density. Only one tumor region was sequenced, so heterogeneity remains possible. There was higher T cell clonality in uninvolved adjacent lung than in tumor, and it was highest there. A median approximately 57 of the top 100 tumor clones appeared in adjacent lung.

A remark on this clone: The antigen remains undetermined.

CDR1 and CDR2 (germline): SGDLS, YYNGEE. With 3 bases clipped from V and 5 bases from J, the junction kept 6 bases outside the gene matches. The CDR3 runs 15 residues. Generated by immunoSEQ multiplex PCR, the TCRdb table keeps only in-frame clones and is missing some. Here the sample spans tens of thousands of clones, about 81% being singletons. The material was peripheral blood, obtained before any cancer treatment. The chain joins TRBV9 to TRBJ2-3, with TRBD2 matching 10 bases. The clonotype was recovered from a female donor of 60 years or more with stage I lung adenocarcinoma. The CDR3 here is CASSGTSGRLDTQYF. CDR3 DNA sequence: TGTGCCAGCAGCGGGACTAGCGGAAGACTAGATACGCAGTATTTT.